The 17 T cell receptor beta chains listed next were all sequenced from one sample in a study of vaccination effects on CD4 cells after COVID-19. Assay used: immunoSEQ multiplex PCR; TCRdb lists only in-frame clones, some missing. The sample contains around 25,000 clones, roughly 73% of which appear only once. No antigen is known for these receptors. After more than 8 days in culture, the CD4+ T cells were isolated. Sequencing used CD4+ T cells from PBMCs cultured without peptide, obtained before COVID-19 vaccination. These receptors were obtained from a human donor who received a COVID-19 vaccine.

The table lists this clone with a few counts. The chain couples TRBV27 to TRBJ2-3; TRBD1 is a possible D gene (5 bases). The germline V and J ends were trimmed by 0 bases and 8 bases, with 9 bases remaining between them. The CDR3 has 13 amino acids. CDR1 is MNHEY and CDR2 is SMNVEV in the germline V gene (reference sequence). The CDR3 protein is CASSLSDSGTQYF. DNA for the CDR3: TGTGCCAGCAGTTTATCCGACAGTGGTACGCAGTATTTT.

The chain uses TRBV27 and TRBJ1-1; D gene uncertain. In germline, CDR1 is MNHEY, CDR2 SMNVEV (reference sequence). This CDR3 is 13 amino acids long. Trimming took 4 bases from V and 1 from J, leaving 7 bases between them. CDR3 sequence (DNA): TGTGCCAGCAGTTACAAAACGAACACTGAAGCTTTCTTT. Encoded protein: CASSYKTNTEAFF.

The chain is built from TRBV5-8 and TRBJ2-3; D is uncertain. In germline, CDR1 is SGHTS, CDR2 YDEGEE. Deletions cut 5 bases from V and 1 base from J, with 17 bases between. The CDR3 spans 16 residues. DNA of the CDR3: TGTGCCAGCAGTCCTCGGCTTCACAGCGGCACAGATACGCAGTATTTT. This encodes CASSPRLHSGTDTQYF.

The chain employs TRBV4-2 and TRBJ1-4; no firm D call. The germline V and J ends were trimmed by 1 base and 4 bases, with 10 bases remaining between them. This CDR3 is 15 amino acids long. In germline, CDR1 is LGHNA, CDR2 YNFKEQ. Written as DNA, the CDR3 is TGTGCCAGCAGCCAAGGGCAGCTAGTTAATGAAAAACTGTTTTTT. This sequence encodes CASSQGQLVNEKLFF.

This clone was counted only a few times. V gene TRBV7-9 combines with J gene TRBJ1-1, with D perhaps matching TRBD1 (5 bases). V lost 5 bases to trimming and J lost 1 base, with 17 bases between them. The germline V gene has CDR1 SEHNR and CDR2 FQNEAQ (reference sequence). The length of the CDR3 is 16 residues. CDR3 loop: CASSPFTGAGNTEAFF. The CDR3 bases are TGTGCCAGCAGCCCGTTCACCGGGGCAGGGAACACTGAAGCTTTCTTT.

The chain recombines TRBV4-2 with TRBJ2-1; D might be TRBD1 or TRBD2, each matching 6 bases. There are 14 residues in the CDR3. Germline V CDR1 and CDR2: LGHNA, YNFKEQ. Between the trimmed V and J ends, which lost 4 bases and 6 bases, there was a span of 13 bases. This chain's CDR3 is CASSREGGLNEQFF. For the CDR3, the DNA is TGTGCCAGCAGCCGAGAGGGGGGCCTCAATGAGCAGTTCTTC.

The V and J genes are TRBV19 and TRBJ1-1; weak D call: TRBD1 (5 bases). This CDR3 is 13 amino acids long. Germline assignment: CDR1 LNHDA and CDR2 SQIVND (reference sequence). Deletions cut 3 bases from V and 5 bases from J, with 10 bases between. The DNA of the CDR3 is TGTGCCAGTAGTATGGGGCGGGCTACTGAAGCTTTCTTT. Translated: CASSMGRATEAFF.

This clone appeared a few times. The V and J genes are TRBV30 and TRBJ1-3; D is ambiguous. V was cut by 2 bases and J by 4 bases, with 6 bases left in between. The CDR3 contains 12 residues. The germline V gene has CDR1 GTSNPN and CDR2 SVGIG (reference sequence). As DNA, the CDR3 is TGTGCCTGGAGTCTAGCCGGAAACACCATATATTTT. Amino acid sequence: CAWSLAGNTIYF.

The chain recombines TRBV9 with TRBJ1-1; no clear D gene. Looked up from germline, CDR1 is SGDLS and CDR2 is YYNGEE. CDR3 length equals 15 residues. The ends were cut back, 0 bases at V and 1 base at J, with 10 bases in the middle. The CDR3 protein is CASSVEPGWNTEAFF. The CDR3 DNA reads TGTGCCAGCAGCGTAGAGCCGGGGTGGAACACTGAAGCTTTCTTT.

The rearrangement links TRBV7-8 to TRBJ2-2; 14 nucleotides match TRBD2. The CDR3 has 19 amino acids. The ends lost 1 base at V and 4 bases at J; junction bases unmatched: 8. CDR1 is SGHVS, CDR2 FQNEAQ, per germline. The CDR3 DNA is TGTGCCAGCAGCTTAGTTCGACTAGCGGGAGGGCCAAGCACCGGGGAGCTGTTTTTT. Its translation: CASSLVRLAGGPSTGELFF. Variable domain in full (rest from reference TRBV7-8 and TRBJ2-2): GAGVSQSPRYKVAKRGQDVALRCDPISGHVSLFWYQQALGQGPEFLTYFQNEAQLDKSGLPSDRFFAERPEGSVSTLKIQRTQQEDSAVYLCASSLVRLAGGPSTGELFFGEGSRLTVL.

This clone is a singleton in its sample. In DNA, the CDR3 is TGTGCCAGCAGCTTGGCTACACCAAATTCACCCCTCCACTTT. Protein: CASSLATPNSPLHF. The chain joins TRBV5-6 to TRBJ1-6; D gene ambiguous. Germline CDR1 is SGHDT and CDR2 is YYEEEE. The length of the CDR3 is 14 residues. The germline V and J ends were trimmed by 0 bases and 7 bases, with 8 bases remaining between them.

This clone turned up a few times. This chain connects TRBV3-1 (or the pseudogene TRBV3-2) to TRBJ2-2; 11 nucleotides match TRBD2. V lost 0 bases to trimming and J lost 5 bases; unmatched junction nucleotides: 11. Looked up from germline, CDR1 is LGHDT and CDR2 is YNNKEL (reference sequence). The CDR3 has 19 amino acids. CDR3 bases: TGTGCCAGCAGCCAAGATCGAGTAGCGGGAGGGCCAGGAACCGGGGAGCTGTTTTTT. Translating it yields CASSQDRVAGGPGTGELFF.

This clone turned up a few times. The chain joins TRBV3-1 (or the pseudogene TRBV3-2) to TRBJ2-7, with D possibly being TRBD2 (6 bases). The V gene's germline CDR1 is LGHDT and CDR2 YNNKEL (reference sequence). Trimming removed 0 bases from V and 3 bases from J, with 12 bases in between. The CDR3 length is 15 residues. The CDR3 loop reads CASSQEGRIGYEQYF. For the CDR3, the DNA is TGTGCCAGCAGCCAAGAGGGGAGGATAGGCTACGAGCAGTACTTC.

The rearrangement uses TRBV4-3 and TRBJ1-1; maybe TRBD1 (6 bases). The CDR3 is 16 residues long. From germline, CDR1 is LGHNA and CDR2 YSLEER. Trimming removed 3 bases from V and 0 bases from J, with 14 bases in between. Written as DNA, the CDR3 is TGCGCCAGCAGCCAGTTGGGGGGCAGCCTGAACACTGAAGCTTTCTTT. Translating gives CASSQLGGSLNTEAFF.

V and J are TRBV28 and TRBJ1-4, with D possibly TRBD1 on 6 matching bases. The V end was cut by 3 bases, the J end by 0 bases, with 14 bases between. The germline gives CDR1 MDHEN, CDR2 SYDVKM. CDR3 length equals 17 residues. Here the CDR3 DNA reads TGTGCCAGCAGTTTTTTCAGGGGAAGGGCAACTAATGAAAAACTGTTTTTT. This gives the protein CASSFFRGRATNEKLFF.

The chain couples TRBV4-2 to TRBJ1-2; TRBD1 is a possible D gene (5 bases). The V end was cut by 0 bases, the J end by 2 bases, with 10 bases between. CDR3 length: 15 amino acids. The germline gives CDR1 LGHNA, CDR2 YNFKEQ. The CDR3 sequence is CASSQDLGTNYGYTF. The CDR3 DNA reads as TGTGCCAGCAGCCAAGATCTCGGGACCAACTATGGCTACACCTTC.

This chain joins TRBV12-5 and TRBJ2-1; TRBD2 matches at 9 bases. CDR1 is LGHNT and CDR2 is FRNRAP in the germline V gene. V was clipped by 0 bases and J by 7 bases; unmatched bases: 7. The CDR3 has 16 residues. CDR3 coding DNA: TGTGCTAGTGGTTTGGTCTTGACTAGCGGTACGAATGAGCAGTTCTTC. Protein: CASGLVLTSGTNEQFF.